This T cell receptor (beta chain) was observed in a study of post-analysis software for immune sequencing data. Study in general: Patients with relapsing-remitting, secondary progressive and progressive-relapsing multiple sclerosis courses were all represented.

The germline gives CDR1 SGHTA, CDR2 FQGNSA. This CDR3 has 17 residues. The ends lost 0 bases at V and 2 bases at J; junction bases unmatched: 6. The authors incorporated unique molecular identifiers into the TCR beta cDNA libraries. Each sample of roughly 0.85 to 11 million input T cells yielded 500,000 or so cDNA molecules, so each molecule approximated one T cell. Using its own MiXCR run on the PCR reads, TCRdb lists one record per CDR3 protein. The sample comprises 700,000 to 900,000 distinct CDR3 sequences, 40% to 55% of which are singletons, and roughly 4.9% rests with the top ten. Study findings and constraints: Significantly lower normalized Chao1 diversity was seen in multiple sclerosis patients than in controls. Co-batched samples clustered tightly together by F measure. A handful of TRBV segments were significantly more frequent in patients than in controls. TRBV5-6, TRBV5-1 and TRBV20-1 were among these segments.

This clonotype was counted only a few times. Its target is not known. The V call is TRBV7-2, the J call TRBJ1-5, with TRBD1 matching over 8 bases. The sequence derives from a girl under 18 with multiple sclerosis. The specimen was blood. The CDR3 is CASSLARTGTGNQPQHF. As DNA, the CDR3 is TGTGCCAGCAGCTTAGCGCGGACAGGGACGGGCAATCAGCCCCAGCATTTT. Filled out from reference TRBV7-2 and TRBJ1-5, the complete variable domain reads GAGVSQSPSNKVTEKGKDVELRCDPISGHTALYWYRQSLGQGLEFLIYFQGNSAPDKSGLPSDRFSAERTGGSVSTLTIQRTQQEDSAVYLCASSLARTGTGNQPQHFGDGTRLSIL.